This is a list of T cell receptor beta chains from one sample in a study of control samples from healthy donors and cancer patients. TCRdb keeps only in-frame clones here, not all; method: immunoSEQ multiplex PCR. This table has more than 100,000 clones, about 91% appearing once. The sequencing sample was made of blood. The receptor set was obtained from a young man in good health. CDR3s include the opening cysteine and the closing phenylalanine or tryptophan. Not every row has a clone size; where given, it reads once, few, many or a size class.

J,V,size,CDR3
TRBJ1-3,TRBV30,-,CAWSVGTVSGNTIYF
TRBJ1-3,TRBV5-6,few,CASSLGGNSGNTIYF
TRBJ2-3,TRBV5-1,-,CASSPLLGPDTQYF
TRBJ2-3,TRBV20-1,-,CSASSLRGSNTQYF
TRBJ2-5,TRBV5-8,-,CASSWEAAQETQYF
TRBJ1-1,TRBV10-3,-,CAISETGGTEAFF
TRBJ2-3,TRBV5-6,-,CASSFSTDTQYF
TRBJ2-1,TRBV9,-,CASSVRGEIGNEQFF
TRBJ1-1,TRBV5-8,-,CASSRRTGGTEAFF
TRBJ1-1,TRBV5-1,-,CASSLVDMNTEAFF
TRBJ1-2,TRBV10-3,-,CAISEIGAPVANYGYTF
TRBJ1-4,TRBV11-2,-,CASSLVPGSTEKLFF
TRBJ1-1,TRBV2,-,CASSGDRGLGTEAFF
TRBJ1-1,TRBV6-5,-,CASTRTGVEAFF
TRBJ2-7,TRBV5-1,-,CASSTQGLANEQYF
TRBJ1-1,TRBV30,-,CAWSETGVGTEAFF
TRBJ2-5,TRBV6-1,-,CASSGNNLAGGETQYF
TRBJ1-5,TRBV18,-,CASSGTGVSNQPQHF
TRBJ1-5,TRBV2,-,CASGPRRYSNQPQHF
TRBJ1-5,TRBV5-4,-,CASSQYSNQPQHF
TRBJ1-2,TRBV7-9,-,CASSLGGAHYGYTF
TRBJ1-1,TRBV21-1,-,CASSKRQGVVGTEAFF
TRBJ1-4,TRBV5-4,-,CASSLGALTNEKLFF
TRBJ1-5,TRBV4-1,once,CASSHVDRGNQPQHF
TRBJ2-3,TRBV6-5,-,CASISSGGAGTQYF